The 5 T cell receptor beta chains below all came from one sample that was sequenced in a study of OX40 agonist ivuxolimab in advanced cancers. Data came from immunoSEQ multiplex PCR; TCRdb stores just in-frame clones and leaves some out. This sample carries around 50,000 clones, approximately 84% of them seen once, and the ten largest clones take 1.2%. The input for sequencing was CD4+ or CD8+ T cells sorted from blood, taken in a trial of the OX40 agonist ivuxolimab. These receptor sequences come from an adult with an advanced solid tumor such as melanoma, head and neck, liver or kidney cancer.

This clone was counted only a few times. The chain is built from TRBV28 and TRBJ1-5; 9 positions agree with TRBD1. Losses at the gene ends were 6 bases for V and 3 bases for J; bases not matched to a gene: 9. CDR3 length: 16 residues. Looked up from germline, CDR1 is MDHEN and CDR2 is SYDVKM. The CDR3 spells CASSPRDRVINQPQHF. The CDR3 DNA reads TGTGCCAGCAGCCCCCGGGACAGGGTAATCAATCAGCCCCAGCATTTT.

This chain joins TRBV5-1 and TRBJ2-1; the D is unclear. The CDR3 has 11 residues. Germline CDR1 reads SGHRS; CDR2 reads YFSETQ. Trimming cost V 4 bases and J 6 bases, with 5 bases left between them. CDR3 nucleotides: TGCGCCAGCAGCATGACCAATGAGCAGTTCTTC. This gives the protein CASSMTNEQFF.

The V and J genes are TRBV19 and TRBJ1-6; the D is unclear. The CDR3 is made up of 12 amino acids. In germline, CDR1 is LNHDA, CDR2 SQIVND (reference sequence). The ends were cut back, 5 bases at V and 11 bases at J, with 10 bases in the middle. This CDR3 is CASSWTGTPLHF. CDR3 bases: TGTGCCAGTAGTTGGACTGGGACACCCCTCCACTTT.

The CDR3 spells CSVAPGQGTEAFF. For the CDR3, the DNA is TGCAGCGTTGCGCCGGGACAGGGCACTGAAGCTTTCTTT. The rearrangement uses TRBV29-1 and TRBJ1-1, with 9 bases lining up with TRBD1. The CDR3 spans 13 residues. Germline V lookup: CDR1 SQVTM, CDR2 ANQGSEA. Losses at the gene ends were 4 bases for V and 4 bases for J; bases not matched to a gene: 4.

Remarks on this clone: The junction departs from germline at one end; a sequencing error may be responsible. The sample carries other DNA sequences with the same CDR3. The V call is TRBV19, the J call TRBJ1-2; 7 nucleotides align to TRBD1. The V gene's germline CDR1 is LNHDA and CDR2 SQIVND (reference sequence). The CDR3 is made up of 14 amino acids. The chain's CDR3 is CASSNRDSNYGYTF. CDR3 bases: TGTGCCAGTAGTAACCGGGACAGTAACTATGGTTACACCTTC.